The 32 T cell receptor beta chains in this list originate from one sample, sequenced in a study of T cell responses to AZD1222 COVID-19 vaccine. Using immunoSEQ multiplex PCR, the repertoire was profiled, and TCRdb retains in-frame clones only, with some absent. The sample shows 90,000 to 120,000 clones, about 83% of them seen only once. The source was peripheral blood, collected on day 0 of AZD1222 vaccination. These receptors all stem from an adult in good health.

The V and J genes are TRBV27 and TRBJ2-7; a possible D gene is TRBD1 (6 bases). V shed 5 bases and J shed 5 bases, with 22 bases lying between them. The CDR3 consists of 16 residues. Germline V lookup: CDR1 MNHEY, CDR2 SMNVEV (reference sequence). CDR3 residues: CASSPYRQGLRDEQYF. The CDR3 bases are TGTGCCAGCAGTCCCTATCGCCAGGGGCTAAGGGACGAGCAGTACTTC.

The chain carries TRBV12-3 or TRBV12-4 and TRBJ1-4, with D possibly being TRBD1 (6 bases). The CDR3 spans 13 residues. The ends were cut back, 6 bases at V and 7 bases at J, with 12 bases in the middle. The CDR3 sequence: CASSPDRLEKLFF. DNA for the CDR3: TGTGCCAGCAGCCCTGACAGGCTTGAAAAACTGTTTTTT.

This clone was counted only a few times. The V and J genes are TRBV5-6 and TRBJ1-1; 9 bases line up with TRBD1. From germline, CDR1 is SGHDT and CDR2 YYEEEE. The CDR3 is 15 amino acids. V was pared by 4 bases and J by 11 bases, with 15 bases of the junction left unmatched. The DNA for the CDR3 is TGTGCCAGCAGCCCGGTAAACCTACAGGGGGCCCGGGCTTTCTTT. Translation gives CASSPVNLQGARAFF. The complete variable domain, with remaining parts taken from reference TRBV5-6 and TRBJ1-1, reads DAGVTQSPTHLIKTRGQQVTLRCSPKSGHDTVSWYQQALGQGPQFIFQYYEEEERQRGNFPDRFSGHQFPNYSSELNVNALLLGDSALYLCASSPVNLQGARAFFGQGTRLTVV.

The CDR3 DNA reads as TGTGCCAGCAGTTACTCTTTAGGAAACTATGGCTACACCTTC. Encoded protein: CASSYSLGNYGYTF. The V gene is TRBV6-6, the J gene TRBJ1-2; the D is unclear. Per germline, CDR1 MNHNY and CDR2 SVGAGI (reference sequence). This CDR3 region has 14 residues. Trimming left V 0 bases short and J 2 bases short, with 7 bases between.

The chain's CDR3 is CASSRGAGGWNNSPLHF. CDR3 bases: TGCGCCAGCAGCCGAGGGGCAGGGGGTTGGAATAATTCACCCCTCCACTTT. The chain employs TRBV4-3 and TRBJ1-6, with TRBD1 matching 7 bases. V lost 4 bases, J lost 5 bases, and 11 bases stayed unmatched. The CDR3 has 17 amino acids. Germline V CDR1 and CDR2: LGHNA, YSLEER.

The chain couples TRBV30 to TRBJ1-1; 8 positions match TRBD1. This CDR3 is 14 amino acids long. With 2 bases clipped from V and 1 base from J, the junction kept 3 bases outside the gene matches. Per germline, CDR1 GTSNPN and CDR2 SVGIG (reference sequence). In nucleotides, the CDR3 is TGTGCCTGGAGTACGACAGGGGCGAACACTGAAGCTTTCTTT. Protein: CAWSTTGANTEAFF.

The rearrangement uses TRBV19 and TRBJ1-4, with TRBD1 identical over 7 bases. There are 14 residues in the CDR3. The trim removed 6 bases at V and 8 bases at J, leaving 9 bases unmatched. Germline V gene sequence: CDR1 LNHDA, CDR2 SQIVND (reference sequence). This CDR3 reads CASRPRQGNEKLFF. In nucleotides, the CDR3 is TGTGCCAGTAGGCCGCGACAGGGCAACGAAAAACTGTTTTTT.

The chain carries TRBV5-1 and TRBJ1-2; no reliable D call. The germline gives CDR1 SGHRS, CDR2 YFSETQ. The CDR3 consists of 13 residues. V lost 0 bases to trimming and J lost 7 bases, with 10 bases between them. CDR3 sequence: CASSLEGKGGYTF. Here the CDR3 DNA reads TGCGCCAGCAGCTTGGAGGGAAAGGGTGGCTACACCTTC.

The chain joins TRBV10-3 to TRBJ1-1, with D unresolved. Germline V gene lookup returns CDR1 ENHRY and CDR2 SYGVKD. The CDR3 contains 14 residues. V was shortened by 1 base and J by 0 bases, with 6 bases between the two germline ends. CDR3 nucleotide sequence: TGTGCCATCAGTGAGTTGAGGCTGAACACTGAAGCTTTCTTT. Protein product: CAISELRLNTEAFF.

The chain uses TRBV4-1 and TRBJ2-7; D is unclear. Germline V gene sequence: CDR1 MGHRA, CDR2 YSYEKL. Trimming took off 0 bases at V and 3 bases at J, with 9 bases between the two ends. There are 14 residues in the CDR3. This chain's CDR3 is CASSQDGQSYEQYF. CDR3 nucleotides: TGCGCCAGCAGCCAAGACGGCCAGAGCTACGAGCAGTACTTC.

The CDR3 DNA follows: TGTGCCGCGAGCGGGGGGGGCCGGACCTACGAGCAGTACTTC. It codes for CAASGGGRTYEQYF. V usage is TRBV9 and J usage is TRBJ2-7; 10 bases match TRBD2. Looked up from germline, CDR1 is SGDLS and CDR2 is YYNGEE. V dropped 10 bases and J dropped 2; count of bases not matched to a gene: 9. The CDR3 sequence is 14 residues long.

This clone has more than one count but fewer than ten. The CDR3, as DNA: TGTGCCAGCAGCTTCGGACAGGGGTTTAACTATGGCTACACCTTC. Protein product: CASSFGQGFNYGYTF. This chain links TRBV5-4 with TRBJ1-2; TRBD1 matches 9 bases. This CDR3 contains 15 residues. The trim removed 2 bases at V and 1 base at J, leaving 3 bases unmatched. Per germline, CDR1 SGHNT and CDR2 YYREEE (reference sequence).

This clone was recorded a few times. V is TRBV7-2 and J is TRBJ1-5; 8 bases map to TRBD1. The J segment lost 1 base and the V segment lost 2 bases, leaving 1 base of the junction unmatched. CDR1 and CDR2 from the germline V gene are SGHTA and FQGNSA. The CDR3 spans 15 residues. The CDR3 sequence is CASSLTGGSNQPQHF. DNA for the CDR3: TGTGCCAGCAGCTTAACAGGGGGGAGCAATCAGCCCCAGCATTTT.

The rearrangement uses TRBV5-1 and TRBJ2-3; TRBD1 matches at 9 bases. The germline V gene encodes CDR1 SGHRS and CDR2 YFSETQ. The CDR3 extends over 16 amino acids. After removal of 0 bases from V and 5 bases from J, the junction contained 7 bases not matched to a gene. The CDR3 here is CASSLEGQGVIDTQYF. The CDR3 DNA sequence: TGCGCCAGCAGCTTGGAGGGACAGGGAGTTATAGATACGCAGTATTTT.

The chain links TRBV7-6 to TRBJ1-3, with D unresolved. Trimming stripped 1 base from V and 0 bases from J, with 13 bases between. Germline V CDR1 and CDR2: SGHVS, FNYEAQ. The CDR3 sequence is 17 residues long. The CDR3 DNA follows: TGTGCCAGCAGCTTAGATCCTCCATCGAGCTCTGGAAACACCATATATTTT. Amino acid sequence: CASSLDPPSSSGNTIYF.

This sequence joins TRBV6-5 and TRBJ1-2, with no clear D. V lost 7 bases, J lost 4 bases, and 10 bases lay in between. The germline V gene has CDR1 MNHEY and CDR2 SVGAGI. The CDR3 has 12 amino acids. CDR3 loop: CASISHLYGYTF. CDR3 nucleotide sequence: TGTGCCAGCATCTCCCATCTCTATGGCTACACCTTC.

This chain joins TRBV6-1 and TRBJ1-5; 7 nucleotides line up with TRBD1. Trimming removed 4 bases from V and 0 bases from J; junction bases left unmatched: 6. CDR3 length: 16 amino acids. CDR1 MNHNS and CDR2 SASEGT come from the germline V gene. The CDR3 protein is CASSGPTGNSNQPQHF. In nucleotides, the CDR3 is TGTGCCAGCAGTGGGCCGACAGGGAATAGCAATCAGCCCCAGCATTTT.

The chain uses TRBV19 and TRBJ2-3, with D uncertain. Trimming stripped 4 bases from V and 2 bases from J, with 10 bases between. The germline V gene encodes CDR1 LNHDA and CDR2 SQIVND (reference sequence). The CDR3 runs to 14 residues. The CDR3 region has the DNA TGTGCCAGTAGTAATGGGATAACCACAGATACGCAGTATTTT. It yields the protein CASSNGITTDTQYF.

The rearrangement uses TRBV6-6 and TRBJ2-7; 8 bases fit TRBD1. CDR3 length equals 14 residues. Germline V gives CDR1 MNHNY, CDR2 SVGAGI (reference sequence). Losses at the gene ends were 6 bases for V and 4 bases for J; bases not matched to a gene: 8. Here the CDR3 DNA reads TGTGCCAGCAGGAACGCGCAGGGGGCATACGAGCAGTACTTC. Its protein is CASRNAQGAYEQYF.

V is TRBV11-3 and J is TRBJ2-1; TRBD1 is a possible D gene (5 bases). V lost 4 bases to trimming and J lost 7 bases, with 17 bases between them. The length of the CDR3 is 15 residues. The germline V gene encodes CDR1 SGHNT and CDR2 YENEEA. CDR3 nucleotides: TGTGCCAGCAGCTCCGATTCTGCTAAGGGGAATGAGCAGTTCTTC. It codes for CASSSDSAKGNEQFF.

The DNA of the CDR3 is TGTGCCAGCAGCTTAAATAGCGGGACAGGGAGAGAAAAACTGTTTTTT. Its translation is CASSLNSGTGREKLFF. The chain joins TRBV11-2 to TRBJ1-4, with TRBD1 matching 9 bases. Germline V gives CDR1 SGHAT, CDR2 FQNNGV. Trimming removed 2 bases from V and 8 bases from J; junction bases left unmatched: 9. This CDR3 comprises 16 residues. Based on the CDR3 plus reference TRBV11-2 and TRBJ1-4, the full variable domain is EAGVAQSPRYKIIEKRQSVAFWCNPISGHATLYWYQQILGQGPKLLIQFQNNGVVDDSQLPKDRFSAERLKGVDSTLKIQPAKLEDSAVYLCASSLNSGTGREKLFFGSGTQLSVL.

The chain uses TRBV5-1 and TRBJ2-3; TRBD2 matches 13 bases. Losses at the gene ends were 4 bases for V and 3 bases for J; bases not matched to a gene: 8. This CDR3 is 17 amino acids long. Germline V gives CDR1 SGHRS, CDR2 YFSETQ. The CDR3 DNA sequence: TGCGCCAGCAGCGGGGGACTAGCGGGGTCGAGGACAGATACGCAGTATTTT. This gives the protein CASSGGLAGSRTDTQYF.

The chain combines TRBV7-6 with TRBJ2-2, with 9 bases matching TRBD2. CDR3 length: 15 amino acids. CDR1 and CDR2 from the germline V gene are SGHVS and FNYEAQ. Trimming took 1 base from V and 8 from J; bases not matched to a gene: 5. The CDR3 spells CASSLGLAGRGELFF. DNA of the CDR3: TGTGCCAGCAGCTTAGGGCTAGCGGGGAGAGGGGAGCTGTTTTTT.

The gene calls are TRBV10-3 and TRBJ2-1; D not certain. CDR1 and CDR2 from the germline V gene are ENHRY and SYGVKD. The CDR3 is 12 residues long. Trimming stripped 11 bases from V and 3 bases from J, with 11 bases between. The chain's CDR3 is CAVGSGYNEQFF. The CDR3 DNA reads as TGTGCCGTAGGTTCAGGCTACAATGAGCAGTTCTTC.

V gene TRBV30 combines with J gene TRBJ1-1; TRBD1 aligns across 8 bases. Trimming cost V 3 bases and J 1 base; bases outside gene matches: 4. CDR3 length equals 14 residues. The germline V gene encodes CDR1 GTSNPN and CDR2 SVGIG (reference sequence). The CDR3 nucleotides are TGTGCCTGGAGCGGACAGGGAAGGAACACTGAAGCTTTCTTT. Its translation: CAWSGQGRNTEAFF.

The rearrangement links TRBV18 to TRBJ1-1, with 9 bases that match TRBD1. Trimming took 0 bases from V and 6 from J; bases not matched to a gene: 5. CDR1 KGHSH and CDR2 LQKENI come from the germline V gene. CDR3 length equals 15 residues. CDR3 nucleotide sequence: TGTGCCAGCTCACCACCGGGACAGGGTATCTCTGAAGCTTTCTTT. Its translation is CASSPPGQGISEAFF.

In this sample, this clone turned up a few times. The CDR3 DNA sequence: TGCAGCGTTCTCCCACAGGGCAACTATGGCTACACCTTC. This gives the protein CSVLPQGNYGYTF. The chain uses TRBV29-1 and TRBJ1-2, with a tentative D call TRBD1 (6 bases). Trimming cost V 5 bases and J 2 bases, with 12 bases left between them. Germline CDR1 and CDR2: SQVTM and ANQGSEA. This CDR3 spans 13 amino acids.

Regarding this clone: The same CDR3 is also encoded by other DNA sequences in this sample. V usage is TRBV3-1 (or the pseudogene TRBV3-2) and J usage is TRBJ1-2; D call uncertain. Germline CDR1 LGHDT, CDR2 YNNKEL (reference sequence). The V end lost 3 bases, the J end lost 2 bases, and 4 bases lay between the germline ends. This CDR3 has 12 residues. DNA for the CDR3: TGTGCCAGCAGCCAGCTCAACTATGGCTACACCTTC. Amino acid sequence: CASSQLNYGYTF.

The chain joins TRBV7-7 to TRBJ2-3; TRBD2 matches 7 bases. This CDR3 has 15 amino acids. Per germline, CDR1 SSHAT and CDR2 FNYEAQ (reference sequence). Unmatched junction bases numbered 2, after V lost 2 bases and J lost 0 bases. In nucleotides, the CDR3 is TGTGCCAGCAGCTTACAGGGACTAAGCACAGATACGCAGTATTTT. It yields the protein CASSLQGLSTDTQYF.

V usage is TRBV19 and J usage is TRBJ1-5; D remains unclear. V was shortened by 3 bases and J by 2 bases, with 8 bases between the two germline ends. CDR3 length: 14 residues. Germline V gives CDR1 LNHDA, CDR2 SQIVND (reference sequence). The CDR3 loop is CASSIRQGNQPQHF. Here the CDR3 DNA reads TGTGCCAGTAGTATTCGGCAGGGCAATCAGCCCCAGCATTTT.

The chain joins TRBV4-1 to TRBJ2-2; no definite D call. Germline V CDR1 and CDR2: MGHRA, YSYEKL. CDR3 size: 15 residues. Between the trimmed V and J ends, which lost 2 bases and 0 bases, there was a span of 7 bases. The CDR3, as DNA: TGCGCCAGCAGCCAAAGGCAGACGAACACCGGGGAGCTGTTTTTT. Protein: CASSQRQTNTGELFF.

This sequence joins TRBV5-5 and TRBJ1-1; D is uncertain. The CDR3 has 16 amino acids. The germline V and J ends were trimmed by 0 bases and 0 bases, with 12 bases remaining between them. The germline V gene has CDR1 SGHKS and CDR2 YYEKEE (reference sequence). CDR3 region: CASSLVGWEMNTEAFF. CDR3 in DNA: TGTGCCAGCAGCTTGGTTGGGTGGGAAATGAACACTGAAGCTTTCTTT.